This T cell receptor beta chain was identified during a study of cytotoxic CD8 clonotypes in ibrutinib-treated CLL. This CDR3 has 12 amino acids. Trimming stripped 6 bases from V and 0 bases from J, with 6 bases between. The germline V gene has CDR1 KGHSH and CDR2 LQKENI. Study results and caveats: There were few public clonotypes, and on treatment they contracted or stayed stable.

Sequencing was performed with immunoSEQ multiplex PCR; in TCRdb, only in-frame clones are kept and a portion is missing. The sample yields tens of thousands of clones, less than 85% seen once. This clone was observed a single time. Its antigen remains unidentified. This TCR was recovered from a human donor with chronic lymphocytic leukemia. The specimen was PBMCs, collected after 24 months of ibrutinib treatment. The J gene is TRBJ2-7, the V gene TRBV18; no clear D. The CDR3 region is CASSSSSYEQYF. The CDR3, as DNA: TGTGCCAGCTCGTCAAGCTCCTACGAGCAGTACTTC.